These 20 T cell receptor beta chains were all obtained from the same sample, sequenced in a study of PD-1 blockade in classical Hodgkin lymphoma. Only in-frame clones appear in the TCRdb table, and some are missing; sequencing was by immunoSEQ multiplex PCR. The sample includes 10,000 to 15,000 clones, roughly 80% seen only once; the top ten take around 0.84%. Time point denoted: cycle 4 day 1 (C4D1), after less than seven weeks of nivolumab. Every single patient, without exception, relapsed after autologous stem cell transplantation, and brentuximab vedotin exposure varied. Starting with thawed PBMCs, CD4+ T cells were purified by magnetic negative selection. Here the sequenced sample was CD4+ T cells from blood, taken before the fourth cycle of nivolumab. The receptors stem from a human donor with classical Hodgkin lymphoma.

The rearrangement links TRBV7-2 to TRBJ2-5, with 7 bases lining up with TRBD2. The length of the CDR3 is 14 residues. V lost 3 bases, J lost 4 bases, and 5 bases stayed unmatched. Germline values: CDR1 SGHTA, CDR2 FQGNSA. As DNA, the CDR3 is TGTGCCAGCAGCTTCCAGCGGGGCAGAGAGACCCAGTACTTC. Translated: CASSFQRGRETQYF.

The V call is TRBV10-2, the J call TRBJ1-2; weak D call: TRBD1 (5 bases). Between the trimmed V and J ends, which lost 7 bases and 8 bases, there was a span of 23 bases. The CDR3 has 15 amino acids. The germline V gene encodes CDR1 WSHSY and CDR2 SAAADI. Written as DNA, the CDR3 is TGCGCCAGCAAGAGGACCGCGGGGGATAGGAAGGGCTACACCTTC. It is translated as CASKRTAGDRKGYTF.

V gene TRBV13 combines with J gene TRBJ2-5; tentatively, D is TRBD1 (6 bases). CDR1 is PRHDT and CDR2 is FYEKMQ in the germline V gene (reference sequence). The CDR3 totals 14 residues. V lost 4 bases, J lost 2 bases, and 11 bases lay in between. The CDR3 nucleotides are TGTGCCAGCAGCTACAGGGTAGGGCAAGAGACCCAGTACTTC. Translation gives CASSYRVGQETQYF.

The J gene is TRBJ2-5, the V gene TRBV10-3; D is perhaps TRBD2 (5 bases). V was shortened by 3 bases and J by 7 bases, with 12 bases between the two germline ends. This CDR3 contains 13 residues. Germline V gene lookup returns CDR1 ENHRY and CDR2 SYGVKD. The CDR3 reads CAISDQGRPTQYF. Here the CDR3 DNA reads TGTGCCATCAGTGACCAAGGGAGACCGACCCAGTACTTC.

This chain uses TRBV7-2 with TRBJ2-5, with TRBD2 matching over 11 bases. Germline V gene lookup returns CDR1 SGHTA and CDR2 FQGNSA. This CDR3 region has 14 residues. The V and J ends lost 10 bases and 7 bases, in that order; junction bases with no gene match: 11. Here the CDR3 reads CATVAGGIAGTQYF. In DNA form, the CDR3 reads TGTGCCACGGTAGCGGGGGGGATTGCGGGGACCCAGTACTTC.

V usage is TRBV11-1 and J usage is TRBJ2-7; 7 nucleotides match TRBD1. V lost 6 bases to trimming and J lost 3 bases; unmatched junction nucleotides: 5. The CDR3 spans 13 residues. The germline gives CDR1 SGHAT, CDR2 FQDESV (reference sequence). CDR3 DNA sequence: TGTGCCAGCAGGTCGACAGGGAGCTACGAGCAGTACTTC. This codes for CASRSTGSYEQYF.

The V and J genes are TRBV7-2 and TRBJ2-4, with TRBD1 as a possible D gene (5 bases). The V end lost 4 bases, the J end lost 8 bases, and 9 bases lay between the germline ends. The germline gives CDR1 SGHTA, CDR2 FQGNSA. The CDR3 totals 12 residues. CDR3 region: CASSSQGDIQYF. The CDR3 DNA follows: TGTGCCAGCAGCTCCCAAGGGGACATTCAGTACTTC.

The genes are TRBV30 and TRBJ1-2; 9 bases align to TRBD1. V lost 0 bases, J lost 8 bases, and 28 bases stayed unmatched. Germline V lookup: CDR1 GTSNPN, CDR2 SVGIG (reference sequence). This CDR3 spans 21 amino acids. CDR3 in DNA: TGTGCCTGGAGTGTAGTACTTACAGGGGGCGTCTCGATCTCCTTTAGTAGGGGCTACACCTTC. Amino acids: CAWSVVLTGGVSISFSRGYTF.

The chain has TRBV6-4 and TRBJ1-1, with 7 bases identical to TRBD1. Germline trimming cut 4 bases from V and 4 bases from J; bases unmatched to any gene: 9. Germline CDR1 MRHNA, CDR2 SNTAGT. This CDR3 spans 15 amino acids. The CDR3 DNA is TGTGCCAGCAGTGTGGACAGGTCGGGAAGCACTGAAGCTTTCTTT. Translated: CASSVDRSGSTEAFF.

The chain carries TRBV27 and TRBJ1-2, with TRBD1 identical over 7 bases. Trimming at V came to 3 bases and at J to 6 bases, leaving 13 bases not matched to a gene. The CDR3 totals 16 residues. Germline V lookup: CDR1 MNHEY, CDR2 SMNVEV (reference sequence). CDR3 in DNA: TGTGCCAGCAGTTTTTTAGCGGCCAGACAGGGCCATGGCTACACCTTC. Translating it yields CASSFLAARQGHGYTF.

The chain has TRBV11-3 and TRBJ1-1, with D unresolved. The CDR3 is 13 residues long. Germline lookup yields CDR1 SGHNT and CDR2 YENEEA. V was cut by 6 bases and J by 3 bases, with 11 bases left in between. The CDR3 coding sequence is TGTGCCAGCAGTCCCGTGGAGGACACTGAAGCTTTCTTT. Translating gives CASSPVEDTEAFF.

This clone was recorded once. DNA for the CDR3: TGTGCCAGCAGCTTATTAAAGGGGTCCGAGCAGTACTTC. It codes for CASSLLKGSEQYF. This sequence joins TRBV7-2 and TRBJ2-7; TRBD1 is a possible D gene (5 bases). The CDR3 has 13 amino acids. V dropped 2 bases and J dropped 6 bases, with 11 bases sitting between them. Germline lookup yields CDR1 SGHTA and CDR2 FQGNSA.

This clone has only a few counts. This chain connects TRBV14 to TRBJ1-2; D unclear. The CDR3 has 15 residues. V was pared by 0 bases and J by 5 bases, with 13 bases between. In germline, CDR1 is SGHDN, CDR2 FVKESK. As DNA, the CDR3 is TGTGCCAGCAGCCAAGAGGTCGGGGTACGGTATGGCTACACCTTC. Its translation is CASSQEVGVRYGYTF.

The chain couples TRBV7-8 to TRBJ2-3; D is uncertain. CDR3 size: 15 residues. CDR1 and CDR2 from the germline V gene are SGHVS and FQNEAQ. V was shortened by 4 bases and J by 0 bases, with 11 bases between the two germline ends. CDR3 bases: TGTGCCAGCAGCTATCGACGGGCTAGCACAGATACGCAGTATTTT. It specifies CASSYRRASTDTQYF.

The genes are TRBV7-8 and TRBJ2-7; a possible D gene is TRBD2 (5 bases). Germline V gives CDR1 SGHVS, CDR2 FQNEAQ. V gave up 4 bases and J gave up 2 bases, with 12 bases separating them. The CDR3 is made up of 14 amino acids. The DNA for the CDR3 is TGTGCCAGCAGCTCGGACTTAGGACCCTACGAGCAGTACTTC. This translates into CASSSDLGPYEQYF.

This sequence joins TRBV5-6 and TRBJ2-2; TRBD2 matches at 8 bases. V gave up 2 bases and J gave up 5 bases; unmatched junction bases: 5. The CDR3 loop spans 15 amino acids. The germline V gene has CDR1 SGHDT and CDR2 YYEEEE. The CDR3 region has the DNA TGTGCCAGCAGCTTACTAGCGGATTATACCGGGGAGCTGTTTTTT. Translation: CASSLLADYTGELFF.

The chain couples TRBV7-9 to TRBJ2-3, with D uncertain. Trimming cost V 4 bases and J 1 base, with 15 bases left between them. The CDR3 extends over 16 amino acids. Germline CDR1 is SEHNR and CDR2 is FQNEAQ (reference sequence). DNA of the CDR3: TGTGCCAGCAGCTATCCTCTAAGGTCGCGCACAGATACGCAGTATTTT. It is translated as CASSYPLRSRTDTQYF.

The chain carries TRBV5-1 and TRBJ2-2; D call uncertain. The CDR3 spans 14 residues. V was pared by 4 bases and J by 4 bases, with 11 bases between. CDR1 and CDR2 from the germline V gene are SGHRS and YFSETQ. The CDR3 DNA sequence: TGCGCCAGCAGCCCCCTGACATTCACCGGGGAGCTGTTTTTT. It translates to CASSPLTFTGELFF.

This clone was seen just once. The chain recombines TRBV18 with TRBJ2-7, with no clear D. Germline V gene sequence: CDR1 KGHSH, CDR2 LQKENI. V was clipped by 1 base and J by 2 bases, with 9 bases between them. The CDR3 has 14 amino acids. CDR3 sequence (DNA): TGTGCCAGCTCACCACTGACCGAAACCTACGAGCAGTACTTC. Amino acid sequence: CASSPLTETYEQYF.

J is TRBJ1-1 and V is TRBV5-6; 7 bases are shared with TRBD1. The CDR3 contains 15 residues. V dropped 3 bases and J dropped 5; count of bases not matched to a gene: 10. Germline loops: CDR1 SGHDT, CDR2 YYEEEE. The CDR3 region has the DNA TGTGCCAGCAGCTGGCGGCAGGGGGTCAGAACTGAAGCTTTCTTT. Translating it yields CASSWRQGVRTEAFF.